What follows are 5 T cell receptor beta chains derived from one specimen sequenced in a study of response to subunit inactivated influenza vaccine (dated by TCRdb to 2017 to 2018). Libraries were made using RT-PCR. Sequenced using an Illumina HiSeq 2500. In TCRdb, the public reads were trimmed at Q25 with fastp and aligned with MiXCR, with productive beta chains retained. Identical CDR3 protein sequences are pooled into one entry, listed with their most common genes and DNA. In all, the sample holds almost 600,000 distinct CDR3 sequences, and 12% to 15% of those were seen once. The ten largest clonotypes hold 8.5% to 14% of the sample. Sequenced here: PBMCs from blood, sampled roughly 12 days after vaccination. The receptors originated from a man aged 50 or older who received an inactivated influenza vaccine. Donor details come from another sample of the same person, matched by shared clones.

This clonotype turned up a few times. This sequence joins TRBV21-1 and TRBJ2-1; the table gives TRBD2 as D, unverified against the DNA. TRBV21-1 is deemed a pseudogene. This CDR3 spans 18 amino acids. CDR3 residues: CASSNLLAGTSSYNEQFF. CDR3 DNA: TGTGCCAGCAGCAACCTTCTAGCGGGGACCAGCTCCTACAATGAGCAGTTCTTC.

This clonotype was observed a handful of times. The rearrangement links TRBV3-1 to TRBJ1-1, with D hard to call. Trimming shortened V by 0 bases and J by 0 bases, and 11 bases separated the two germline ends. This CDR3 has 16 amino acids. CDR1 is LGHDT, CDR2 YNNKEL, per germline (reference sequence). CDR3 sequence reads: CASSQEWTNLNTEAFF. The DNA of the CDR3 is TGTGCCAGCAGCCAAGAATGGACCAACTTGAACACTGAAGCTTTCTTT.

J is TRBJ2-5 and V is TRBV28; TRBD2 matches at 11 bases. From germline, CDR1 is MDHEN and CDR2 SYDVKM. The CDR3 runs to 17 residues. After removal of 6 bases from V and 4 bases from J, the junction contained 13 bases not matched to a gene. This chain's CDR3 is CASSKGLAGFPRETQYF. CDR3 DNA: TGTGCCAGCAGCAAAGGACTAGCGGGTTTCCCAAGAGAGACCCAGTACTTC. Together with reference TRBV28 and TRBJ2-5, the CDR3 gives the full variable domain: DVKVTQSSRYLVKRTGEKVFLECVQDMDHENMFWYRQDPGLGLRLIYFSYDVKMKEKGDIPEGYSVSREKKERFSLILESASTNQTSMYLCASSKGLAGFPRETQYFGPGTRLLVL.

The chain has TRBV12-3 or TRBV12-4 and TRBJ2-5; D possibly matches TRBD1 or TRBD2 (5 bases each). The germline V and J ends were trimmed by 7 bases and 4 bases, with 13 bases remaining between them. The CDR3 covers 13 residues. CDR3 coding DNA: TGTGCCAGCACGGGACGGTGGGGAGAGACCCAGTACTTC. Translated, it gives CASTGRWGETQYF.

Points on this clonotype: This may be a read error: a much more frequent sequence differs by one nucleotide. The chain links TRBV20-1 to TRBJ2-1; D is perhaps TRBD1 or TRBD2 (5 bases each). The germline gives CDR1 DFQATT, CDR2 SNEGSKA (reference sequence). The CDR3 sequence is 15 residues long. The CDR3 sequence is CSAMMGPPLNNEQLF. The CDR3 DNA sequence: TGCAGTGCTATGATGGGACCTCCTCTAAACAATGAGCAGTTATTC.